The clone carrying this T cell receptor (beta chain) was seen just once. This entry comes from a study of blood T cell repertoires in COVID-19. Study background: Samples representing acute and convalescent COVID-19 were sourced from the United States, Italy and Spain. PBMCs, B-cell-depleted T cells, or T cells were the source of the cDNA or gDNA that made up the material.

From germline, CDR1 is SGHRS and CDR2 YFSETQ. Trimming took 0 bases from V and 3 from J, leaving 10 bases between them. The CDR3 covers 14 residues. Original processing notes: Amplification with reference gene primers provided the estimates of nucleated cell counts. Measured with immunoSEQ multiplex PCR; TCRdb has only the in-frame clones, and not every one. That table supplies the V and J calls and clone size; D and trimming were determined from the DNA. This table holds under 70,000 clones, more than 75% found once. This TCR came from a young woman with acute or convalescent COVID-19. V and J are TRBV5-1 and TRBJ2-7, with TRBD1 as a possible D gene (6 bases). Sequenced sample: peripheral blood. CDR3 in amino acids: CASSLAGTLYEQYF. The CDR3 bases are TGCGCCAGCAGCTTGGCCGGGACACTCTACGAGCAGTACTTC.